One sample yielded the 19 T cell receptor beta chains listed below, sequenced in a study of CD8+CD57+ T cells in acquired aplastic anemia. TCR beta VDJ and CDR3 profiles were obtained from a genomic DNA template. Each CDR3 protein is one row after TCRdb ran MiXCR on the reads. The data contain about 420,000 distinct CDR3 sequences, about 70% of them seen just once; the ten biggest clones take up 3.5% to 4.5%. The sequenced sample was sorted CD4+, CD8+, or CD8+CD57+ T cells (not recorded which) from PBMCs. The receptors were gathered from a human donor in good health, serving as a control.

This clonotype was seen at least ten times. This chain joins TRBV7-2 and TRBJ1-4; TRBD1 matches at 8 bases. Germline V CDR1 and CDR2: SGHTA, FQGNSA. The CDR3 contains 14 residues. Trimming cost V 1 base and J 8 bases; bases outside gene matches: 3. The CDR3 loop reads CASSLDRGIEKLFF. The CDR3 nucleotides are TGTGCCAGCAGCTTAGACAGGGGGATCGAAAAACTGTTTTTT.

This clonotype has ten or more counts. The V call is TRBV5-1, the J call TRBJ2-3, with unresolved D. The CDR3 is made up of 14 amino acids. Trimming stripped 9 bases from V and 0 bases from J, with 14 bases between. Germline values: CDR1 SGHRS, CDR2 YFSETQ. The CDR3 DNA reads as TGCGCCACCCGTTTCGACGGGAGCACAGATACGCAGTATTTT. Translation: CATRFDGSTDTQYF.

Comments on this clonotype: The junction does not match germline at one end; this may be a read error. V and J are TRBV7-2 and TRBJ2-7, with D possibly called TRBD1 or TRBD2 (6 bases each). CDR1 is SGHTA and CDR2 is FQGNSA in the germline V gene. The CDR3 is 13 residues long. The CDR3 protein is CASSLAGGGEATF. The CDR3 DNA is TGTGCCAGCAGCCTCGCTGGAGGGGGAGAGGCGACCTTC.

The J gene is TRBJ1-5, the V gene TRBV6-1; no firm D call. With 2 bases removed from V and 4 bases from J, the gap between germline ends came to 9 bases. Germline values: CDR1 MNHNS, CDR2 SASEGT. This CDR3 contains 14 residues. As DNA, the CDR3 is TGTGCCAGCAGTGAATCGTGGGAGAATCAGCCCCAGCATTTT. Its protein is CASSESWENQPQHF.

The V and J genes are TRBV7-2 and TRBJ2-1; 14 bases align to TRBD2. With V trimmed by 5 bases and J by 8 bases, 8 bases remained unmatched. The germline V gene encodes CDR1 SGHTA and CDR2 FQGNSA. CDR3 length: 16 amino acids. CDR3 in amino acids: CASSPRLAGGRYEQFF. In DNA, the CDR3 is TGTGCCAGCAGCCCACGACTAGCGGGGGGGCGATATGAGCAGTTCTTC.

Notes on this clonotype: The junction shows a germline mismatch at one end, possibly a read error. The chain couples TRBV7-6 to TRBJ1-2; a weak D match, TRBD1 (5 bases). Germline V gene data show CDR1 as SGHVS and CDR2 as FNYEAQ. This CDR3 comprises 13 residues. The CDR3 reads CASSLRQGATDAF. CDR3 nucleotides: TGTGCCAGCAGCTTACGGCAGGGTGCTACCGACGCTTTC.

The J gene is TRBJ2-3, the V gene TRBV6-6; 11 bases map to TRBD2. There are 16 residues in the CDR3. V shed 7 bases, J shed 4 bases, and the junction held 10 bases outside the gene matches. CDR1 MNHNY and CDR2 SVGAGI come from the germline V gene (reference sequence). The CDR3 loop reads CASTINSGGASDTQYF. The CDR3 region has the DNA TGTGCCAGCACGATTAATAGCGGGGGGGCATCAGATACGCAGTATTTT.

This rearrangement joins TRBV20-1 to TRBJ1-2, with D uncertain. This CDR3 contains 14 residues. Trimming shortened V by 1 base and J by 5 bases, and 14 bases separated the two germline ends. The V gene's germline CDR1 is DFQATT and CDR2 SNEGSKA (reference sequence). The CDR3 protein is CSARGLGFSYGYTF. The CDR3 region has the DNA TGCAGTGCTAGAGGGCTAGGGTTTAGTTATGGCTACACCTTC.

The chain employs TRBV20-1 and TRBJ2-7; D uncertain. V dropped 0 bases and J dropped 3 bases, with 12 bases sitting between them. Germline loops: CDR1 DFQATT, CDR2 SNEGSKA (reference sequence). The length of the CDR3 is 14 residues. The CDR3 sequence: CSARDKTMVYEQYF. The CDR3 DNA reads TGCAGTGCTAGAGATAAGACGATGGTCTACGAGCAGTACTTC.

The rearrangement joins TRBV20-1 to TRBJ1-2, with D perhaps matching TRBD1 (5 bases). The CDR3 is 12 residues long. Per germline, CDR1 DFQATT and CDR2 SNEGSKA (reference sequence). Written as DNA, the CDR3 is TGCAGCGCCCATTCTAGGGGCTCCGGCTACACCTTC. This gives the protein CSAHSRGSGYTF.

Turning to this clonotype: This likely comes from a read error, as the CDR3 has no conserved phenylalanine or tryptophan at its end. The DNA is omitted, as the CDR3 cannot be located on it reliably, and the CDR3 follows TCRdb's listing. This chain connects TRBV7-8 to TRBJ1-3. Termini included, the CDR3 measures 13 amino acids. Germline V gives CDR1 SGHVS, CDR2 FQNEAQ. The CDR3 is CASSLAAAGEGFE.

As concerns this clonotype: A read error may account for a junction end that differs from germline. The rearrangement links TRBV7-2 to TRBJ2-3, with D perhaps matching TRBD2 (5 bases). The germline V gene encodes CDR1 SGHTA and CDR2 FQGNSA. The CDR3 contains 14 residues. The CDR3 DNA reads TGTGCCAGCAGTTTAGCGAATTTGCTAGCAACGCAGTATTTT. As protein: CASSLANLLATQYF. Filled out from reference TRBV7-2 and TRBJ2-3, the complete variable domain reads GAGVSQSPSNKVTEKGKDVELRCDPISGHTALYWYRQSLGQGLEFLIYFQGNSAPDKSGLPSDRFSAERTGGSVSTLTIQRTQQEDSAVYLCASSLANLLATQYFGPGTRLTVL.

On this clonotype: The conserved final phenylalanine or tryptophan is absent from the CDR3, which likely points to a read error. It is unclear where the CDR3 begins or ends on the DNA, so no DNA is shown, and the CDR3 is as TCRdb lists it. V is TRBV7-2 and J is TRBJ2-2; TRBD1 is the table's D call, not checked against the DNA. CDR1 is SGHTA, CDR2 FQGNSA, per germline. The CDR3 comprises 13 residues, both ends counted. This CDR3 is CASSLASGAGNSP.

CDR3 residues: CASTDGTGRSPLHF. The CDR3 DNA reads as TGTGCCAGCACGGACGGGACAGGGAGATCGCCCCTCCACTTT. The V and J genes are TRBV2 and TRBJ1-6; 9 bases are shared with TRBD1. Germline V gene data show CDR1 as SNHLY and CDR2 as FYNNEI. The CDR3 has 14 amino acids. Trimming took 7 bases from V and 13 from J; bases not matched to a gene: 11. Full variable domain (rest looked up from reference TRBV2 and TRBJ1-6): EPEVTQTPSHQVTQMGQEVILRCVPISNHLYFYWYRQILGQKVEFLVSFYNNEISEKSEIFDDQFSVERPDGSNFTLKIRSTKLEDSAMYFCASTDGTGRSPLHFGNGTRLTVT.

As for this clonotype: A junction boundary mismatches the germline segment, possibly from a read error. The V call is TRBV7-9, the J call TRBJ2-7; D is unresolved. CDR1 and CDR2 (germline): SEHNR, FQNEAQ (reference sequence). The CDR3 spans 13 residues. The CDR3 protein is CASSQLPTNEQSF. The CDR3 bases are TGTGCCAGCAGCCAACTGCCGACCAACGAGCAAAGCTTC.

V is TRBV12-3 or TRBV12-4 and J is TRBJ1-5; no clear D gene. The CDR3 has 15 residues. The V end was cut by 7 bases, the J end by 3 bases, with 16 bases between. The CDR3 loop reads CASNSEAANNQPQHF. For the CDR3, the DNA is TGTGCCAGCAACTCAGAGGCTGCGAACAATCAGCCCCAGCATTTT.

The J gene is TRBJ1-2, the V gene TRBV20-1; TRBD1 might be the D (5 bases). CDR1 and CDR2 from the germline V gene are DFQATT and SNEGSKA (reference sequence). V was shortened by 6 bases and J by 8 bases, with 19 bases between the two germline ends. The CDR3 sequence is 13 residues long. CDR3 in amino acids: CSAQVGPKGGYTF. CDR3 nucleotides: TGCAGTGCGCAGGTGGGGCCTAAAGGCGGCTACACCTTC.

The chain recombines TRBV20-1 with TRBJ1-1; D ambiguous. CDR1 is DFQATT, CDR2 SNEGSKA, per germline (reference sequence). V lost 6 bases and J lost 0, with 20 bases in between. The CDR3 contains 16 residues. The CDR3 nucleotides read TGCAGTGCAACCGGACGGAGCAATGAGCTGAACACTGAAGCTTTCTTT. This translates into CSATGRSNELNTEAFF.

As concerns this clonotype: Being one base from a much bigger clone, this may be a read error. The rearrangement joins TRBV4-3 to TRBJ1-3, with TRBD1 matching 7 bases. This CDR3 contains 16 residues. CDR1 is LGHNA, CDR2 YSLEER, per germline. The CDR3 DNA reads TGCGCCAGCACCCAAGGACAGGCCAGCTCTGGAAACACCATATATTTT. Its translation: CASTQGQASSGNTIYF.